Shown below are 9 T cell receptor beta chains from a single sample sequenced in a study of CD4 T cells in relation to SARS-CoV-2 and coronaviruses. No antigen is known for these receptors. The table came from immunoSEQ multiplex PCR; TCRdb's copy has only in-frame clones and leaves some out. The sample lists about 39,000 clones, under 85% occurring once. The sample comprised memory CD4+ T cells from PBMCs, cultured in vitro. The receptor source for this set is an adult with COVID-19.

The chain carries TRBV4-1 and TRBJ1-1; 10 nucleotides agree with TRBD1. The CDR3 is 15 residues long. Germline V gives CDR1 MGHRA, CDR2 YSYEKL. V shed 6 bases and J 4 bases; nucleotides not matched to a gene: 8. The CDR3 spells CASRRTGGRFTEAFF. In DNA, the CDR3 is TGCGCCAGCAGGAGGACAGGGGGGAGGTTCACTGAAGCTTTCTTT.

V gene TRBV19 combines with J gene TRBJ2-5; possible D gene TRBD1, 5 bases. Trimming removed 5 bases from V and 0 bases from J, with 16 bases in between. This CDR3 has 16 amino acids. Germline V gives CDR1 LNHDA, CDR2 SQIVND (reference sequence). CDR3 sequence (DNA): TGTGCCAGTAGTCCGCAAAGGGGCAGACACCAAGAGACCCAGTACTTC. It specifies CASSPQRGRHQETQYF.

The chain has TRBV13 and TRBJ1-4; D remains ambiguous. This CDR3 is 14 amino acids long. V dropped 3 bases and J dropped 3 bases, with 8 bases sitting between them. Germline CDR1 reads PRHDT; CDR2 reads FYEKMQ (reference sequence). The CDR3 DNA reads as TGTGCCAGCAGCTTGATCGGGTCTAATGAAAAACTGTTTTTT. This translates into CASSLIGSNEKLFF.

The genes are TRBV11-2 and TRBJ2-1; 10 nucleotides align to TRBD1. The CDR3 spans 17 residues. The germline V gene encodes CDR1 SGHAT and CDR2 FQNNGV. The V gene end was trimmed by 1 base and the J gene end by 6 bases; junction bases not matched to a gene: 9. The CDR3 is CASSLVLPGQGLNEQFF. The DNA for the CDR3 is TGTGCCAGCAGCTTAGTTTTGCCGGGACAGGGGCTCAATGAGCAGTTCTTC. Supplemented by reference TRBV11-2 and TRBJ2-1, the full variable domain reads EAGVAQSPRYKIIEKRQSVAFWCNPISGHATLYWYQQILGQGPKLLIQFQNNGVVDDSQLPKDRFSAERLKGVDSTLKIQPAKLEDSAVYLCASSLVLPGQGLNEQFFGPGTRLTVL.

This clone was seen a few times. V usage is TRBV7-3 and J usage is TRBJ2-5, with 9 bases matching TRBD2. V was pared by 6 bases and J by 4 bases, with 9 bases of the junction left unmatched. Germline CDR1 and CDR2: SGHTA and FQGTGA. The CDR3 spans 15 residues. CDR3 nucleotide sequence: TGTGCCAGCAGTCGTGCGGGAGGGTCTCGAGAGACCCAGTACTTC. Translated: CASSRAGGSRETQYF.

The chain has TRBV19 and TRBJ1-1; tentative D call: TRBD1 (5 bases). Trimming stripped 5 bases from V and 5 bases from J, with 18 bases between. This CDR3 has 15 residues. Germline lookup yields CDR1 LNHDA and CDR2 SQIVND (reference sequence). The CDR3 spells CASSPRGVPGTEAFF. The CDR3, as DNA: TGTGCCAGTAGTCCACGGGGCGTTCCGGGAACTGAAGCTTTCTTT. Drawing the rest from reference TRBV19 and TRBJ1-1, the complete variable domain is DGGITQSPKYLFRKEGQNVTLSCEQNLNHDAMYWYRQDPGQGLRLIYYSQIVNDFQKGDIAEGYSVSREKKESFPLTVTSAQKNPTAFYLCASSPRGVPGTEAFFGQGTRLTVV.

As regards this clone: Additional DNA sequences in this sample encode the identical CDR3. This CDR3 reads CASSPTEDSYEQYF. The DNA for the CDR3 is TGCGCCAGCAGCCCGACAGAGGATTCCTACGAGCAGTACTTC. V gene TRBV5-1 combines with J gene TRBJ2-7, with D possibly matching TRBD1 (5 bases). V lost 4 bases and J lost 1, with 12 bases in between. CDR1 is SGHRS, CDR2 YFSETQ, per germline. The CDR3 extends over 14 amino acids.

V usage is TRBV9 and J usage is TRBJ2-7; 10 bases align to TRBD1. V was clipped by 3 bases and J by 3 bases; unmatched bases: 3. CDR3 length equals 14 residues. Looked up from germline, CDR1 is SGDLS and CDR2 is YYNGEE. The CDR3 region is CASSEGDRGYEQYF. DNA of the CDR3: TGTGCCAGCAGCGAGGGGGACAGGGGCTACGAGCAGTACTTC.

The rearrangement links TRBV10-3 to TRBJ2-7, with D tentatively TRBD2 (6 bases). Germline CDR1 and CDR2: ENHRY and SYGVKD. The CDR3 covers 11 residues. The V end lost 3 bases, the J end lost 12 bases, and 12 bases lay between the germline ends. Here the CDR3 DNA reads TGTGCCATCAGTGATTCGGGAGTGCCGTACTTC. It translates to CAISDSGVPYF.